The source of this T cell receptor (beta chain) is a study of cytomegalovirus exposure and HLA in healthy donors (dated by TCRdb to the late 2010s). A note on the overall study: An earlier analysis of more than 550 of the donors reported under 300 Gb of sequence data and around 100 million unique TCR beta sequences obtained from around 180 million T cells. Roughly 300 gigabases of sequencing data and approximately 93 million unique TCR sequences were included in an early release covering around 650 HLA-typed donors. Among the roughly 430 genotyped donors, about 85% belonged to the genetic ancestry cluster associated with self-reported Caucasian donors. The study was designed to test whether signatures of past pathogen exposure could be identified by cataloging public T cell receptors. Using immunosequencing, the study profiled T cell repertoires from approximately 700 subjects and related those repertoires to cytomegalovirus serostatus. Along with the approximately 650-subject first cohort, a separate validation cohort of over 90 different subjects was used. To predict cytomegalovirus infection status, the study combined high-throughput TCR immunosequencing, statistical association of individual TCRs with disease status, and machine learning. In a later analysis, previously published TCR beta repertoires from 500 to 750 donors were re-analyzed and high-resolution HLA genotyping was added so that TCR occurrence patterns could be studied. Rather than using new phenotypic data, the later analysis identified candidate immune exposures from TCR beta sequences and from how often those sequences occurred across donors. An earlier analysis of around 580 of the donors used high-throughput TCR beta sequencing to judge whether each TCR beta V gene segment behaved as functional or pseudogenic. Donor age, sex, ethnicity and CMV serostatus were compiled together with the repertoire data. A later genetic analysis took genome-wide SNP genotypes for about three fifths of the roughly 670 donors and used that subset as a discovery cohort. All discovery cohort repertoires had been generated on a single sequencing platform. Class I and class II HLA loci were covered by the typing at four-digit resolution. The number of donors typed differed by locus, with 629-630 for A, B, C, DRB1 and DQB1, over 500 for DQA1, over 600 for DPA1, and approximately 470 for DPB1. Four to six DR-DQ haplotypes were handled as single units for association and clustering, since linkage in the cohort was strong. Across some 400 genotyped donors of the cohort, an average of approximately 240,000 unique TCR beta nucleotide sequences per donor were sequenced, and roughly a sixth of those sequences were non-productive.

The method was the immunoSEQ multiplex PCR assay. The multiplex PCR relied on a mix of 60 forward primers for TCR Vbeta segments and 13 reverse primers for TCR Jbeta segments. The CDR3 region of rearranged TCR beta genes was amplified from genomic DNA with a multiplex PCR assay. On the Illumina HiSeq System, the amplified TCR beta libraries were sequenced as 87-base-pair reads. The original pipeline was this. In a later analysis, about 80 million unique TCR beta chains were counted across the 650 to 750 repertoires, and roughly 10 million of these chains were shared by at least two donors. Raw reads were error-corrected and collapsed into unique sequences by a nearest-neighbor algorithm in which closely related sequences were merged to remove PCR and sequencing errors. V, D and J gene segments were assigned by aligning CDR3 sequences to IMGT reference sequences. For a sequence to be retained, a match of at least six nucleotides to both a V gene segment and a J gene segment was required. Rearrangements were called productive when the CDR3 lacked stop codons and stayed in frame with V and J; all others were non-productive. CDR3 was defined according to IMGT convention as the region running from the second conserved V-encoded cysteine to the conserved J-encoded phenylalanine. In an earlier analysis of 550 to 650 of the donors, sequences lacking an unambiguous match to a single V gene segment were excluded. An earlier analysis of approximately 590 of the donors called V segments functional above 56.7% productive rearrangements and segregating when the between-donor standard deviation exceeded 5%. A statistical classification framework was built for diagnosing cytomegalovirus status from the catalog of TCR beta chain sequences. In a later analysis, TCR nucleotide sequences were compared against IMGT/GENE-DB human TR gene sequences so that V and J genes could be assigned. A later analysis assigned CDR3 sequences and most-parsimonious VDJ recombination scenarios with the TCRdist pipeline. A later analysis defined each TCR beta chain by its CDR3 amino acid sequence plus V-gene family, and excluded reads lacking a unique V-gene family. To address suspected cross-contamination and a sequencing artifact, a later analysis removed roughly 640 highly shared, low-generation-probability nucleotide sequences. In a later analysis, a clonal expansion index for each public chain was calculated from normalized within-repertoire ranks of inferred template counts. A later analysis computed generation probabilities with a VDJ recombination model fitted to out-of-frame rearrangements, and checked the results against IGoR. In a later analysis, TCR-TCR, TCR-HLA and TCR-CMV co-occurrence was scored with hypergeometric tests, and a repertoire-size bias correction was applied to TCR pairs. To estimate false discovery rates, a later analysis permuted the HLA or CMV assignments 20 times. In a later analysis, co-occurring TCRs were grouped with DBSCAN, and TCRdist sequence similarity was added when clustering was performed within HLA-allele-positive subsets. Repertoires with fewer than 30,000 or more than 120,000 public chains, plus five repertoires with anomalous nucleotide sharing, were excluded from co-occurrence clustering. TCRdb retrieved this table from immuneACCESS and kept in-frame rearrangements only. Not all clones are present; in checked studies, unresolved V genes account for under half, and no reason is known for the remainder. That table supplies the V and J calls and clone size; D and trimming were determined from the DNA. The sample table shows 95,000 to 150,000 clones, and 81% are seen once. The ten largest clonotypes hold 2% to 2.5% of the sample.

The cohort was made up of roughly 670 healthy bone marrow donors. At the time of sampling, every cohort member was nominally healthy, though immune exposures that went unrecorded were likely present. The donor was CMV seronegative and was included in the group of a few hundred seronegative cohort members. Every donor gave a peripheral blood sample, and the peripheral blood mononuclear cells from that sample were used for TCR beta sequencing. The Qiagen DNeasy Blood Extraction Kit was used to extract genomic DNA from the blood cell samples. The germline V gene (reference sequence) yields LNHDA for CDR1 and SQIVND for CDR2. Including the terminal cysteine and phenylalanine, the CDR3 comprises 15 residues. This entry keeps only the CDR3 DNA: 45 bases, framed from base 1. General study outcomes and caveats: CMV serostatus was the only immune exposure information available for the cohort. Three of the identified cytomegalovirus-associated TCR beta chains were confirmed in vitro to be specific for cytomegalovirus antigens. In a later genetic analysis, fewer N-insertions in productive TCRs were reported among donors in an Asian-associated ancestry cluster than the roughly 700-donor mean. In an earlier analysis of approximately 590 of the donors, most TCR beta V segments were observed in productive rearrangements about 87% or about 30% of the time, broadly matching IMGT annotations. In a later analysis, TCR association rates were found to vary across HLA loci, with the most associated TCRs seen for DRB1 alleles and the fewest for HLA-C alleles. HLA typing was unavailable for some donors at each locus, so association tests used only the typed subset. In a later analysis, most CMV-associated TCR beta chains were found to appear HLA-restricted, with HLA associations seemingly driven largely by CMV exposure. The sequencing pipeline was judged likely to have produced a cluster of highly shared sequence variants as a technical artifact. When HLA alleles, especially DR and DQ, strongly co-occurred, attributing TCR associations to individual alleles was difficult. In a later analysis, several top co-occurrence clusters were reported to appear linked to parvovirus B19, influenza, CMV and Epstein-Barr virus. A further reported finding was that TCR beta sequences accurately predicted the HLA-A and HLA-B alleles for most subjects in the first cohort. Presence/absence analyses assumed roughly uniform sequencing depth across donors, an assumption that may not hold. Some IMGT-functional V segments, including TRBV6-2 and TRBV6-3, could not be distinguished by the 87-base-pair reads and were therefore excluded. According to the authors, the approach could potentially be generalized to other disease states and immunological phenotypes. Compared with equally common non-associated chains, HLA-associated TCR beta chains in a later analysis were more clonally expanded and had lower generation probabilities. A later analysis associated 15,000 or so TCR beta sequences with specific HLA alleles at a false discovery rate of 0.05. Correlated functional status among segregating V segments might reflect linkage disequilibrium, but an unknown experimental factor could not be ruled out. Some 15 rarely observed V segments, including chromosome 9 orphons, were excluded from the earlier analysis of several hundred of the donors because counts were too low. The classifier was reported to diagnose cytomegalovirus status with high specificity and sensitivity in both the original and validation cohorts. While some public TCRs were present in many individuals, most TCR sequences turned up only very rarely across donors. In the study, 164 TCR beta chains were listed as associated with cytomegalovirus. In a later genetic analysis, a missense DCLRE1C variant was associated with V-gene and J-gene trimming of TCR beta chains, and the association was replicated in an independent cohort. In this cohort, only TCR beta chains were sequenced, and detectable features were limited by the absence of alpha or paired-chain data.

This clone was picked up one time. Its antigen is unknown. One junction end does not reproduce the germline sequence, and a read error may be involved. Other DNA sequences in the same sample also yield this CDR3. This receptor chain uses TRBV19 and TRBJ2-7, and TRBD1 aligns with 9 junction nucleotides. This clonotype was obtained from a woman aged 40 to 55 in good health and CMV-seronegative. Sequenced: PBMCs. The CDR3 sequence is CASSMGTGSSYEQYF. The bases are TGTGCCAGCAGTATGGGGACAGGGAGCTCCTACGAGCAGTACTTC.